This T cell receptor beta chain appears in the sequencing data of a study of CD8 T cells in Susac syndrome. In blood CD8+ and CD4+ T cells, TCR beta underwent sequencing. Those who served as multiple sclerosis controls were treatment-naive patients with stable or active relapsing-remitting disease. TEMRA cells underwent FACS enrichment and CD8+ and CD4+ T cells underwent negative isolation. RNA in amounts of roughly 0.5 to 1 ug was reverse transcribed with random hexamers. The CDR3 of TCR beta was amplified by immunoSEQ multiplex PCR across 54 Vbeta and 13 Jbeta. Each CDR3 protein gets one entry after TCRdb re-called the immunoSEQ multiplex PCR reads with MiXCR. The table lists 150,000 to 200,000 distinct CDR3 sequences, approximately 94% of them singletons. With V trimmed by 5 bases and J by 11 bases, 6 bases remained unmatched. The V gene's germline CDR1 is MNHEY and CDR2 SVGAGI. This CDR3 has 11 amino acids.

The sequenced sample consisted of CD4+ T cells from PBMCs. The clonotype comes from a human donor with multiple sclerosis. The V call is TRBV6-5, the J call TRBJ2-7; 7 positions agree with TRBD1. The CDR3, as DNA: TGTGCCAGCAGTCAAGGACAGGCCGAGTACTTC. It encodes CASSQGQAEYF.